This T cell receptor beta chain is drawn from a study of PD-1 blockade in mismatch repair-deficient tumors. Study information: Enrolled about 2013-2017, patients had progressing, pretreated mismatch repair-deficient cancers of 12 to 13 types. Study observations and caveats: Tumor-resident clones, often undetectable pretreatment in blood, expanded then contracted after pembrolizumab.

Mismatch repair deficiency was confirmed in all patients, by PCR or immunohistochemistry. A few pembrolizumab responders had their TCRs sequenced. Turning to this clone: The antigen is undetermined.

Germline CDR1 is LNHNV and CDR2 is YYDKDF (reference sequence). The V gene lost 0 bases and the J gene lost 3 bases, with 6 bases spanning the gap. This CDR3 has 13 residues. Measured with immunoSEQ multiplex PCR; TCRdb has only the in-frame clones, and not every one. The sample yields under 150,000 clones, about 88% seen once. The TCR comes from an adult with mismatch repair-deficient cancer. The chain uses TRBV15 and TRBJ2-7; D is ambiguous. The sample was peripheral blood, taken 44 weeks after starting pembrolizumab. In nucleotides, the CDR3 is TGTGCCACCAGCAGAGATTCGGGCTACGAGCAGTACTTC. Amino acid sequence: CATSRDSGYEQYF.